A single sample gave rise to the 15 T cell receptor beta chains below, sequenced in a study of naive CD8 T cells in extremely preterm neonates. Findings and caveats of the study: Relative to older groups, preterm infants had shorter, less trimmed CDR3s with fewer N additions.

Extremely preterm deliveries at about 22-27 weeks of gestation provided the preterm samples. For these receptors, no antigen is known. The repertoire was sequenced with immunoSEQ multiplex PCR; TCRdb's copy has only in-frame clones and lacks some. The sample has 25,000 or so clones; around 88% are singletons. The sequenced sample consisted of naive CD8+ T cells from cord blood. Receptors originate from a boy who was born preterm.

The J gene is TRBJ2-4, the V gene TRBV29-1, with 7 bases identical to TRBD2. This CDR3 is 12 amino acids long. Germline-derived CDR1 and CDR2 are SQVTM and ANQGSEA. The V and J ends lost 1 base and 9 bases, in that order; junction bases with no gene match: 3. CDR3 coding DNA: TGCAGCGTTGAAGGGGGGGAGGGCATTCAGTACTTC. Amino acid sequence: CSVEGGEGIQYF.

The chain is built from TRBV14 and TRBJ2-4; D is undetermined. The CDR3 runs 12 residues. Trimming cost V 1 base and J 6 bases, with 4 bases left between them. Germline CDR1 SGHDN, CDR2 FVKESK. DNA of the CDR3: TGTGCCAGCAGCCAAGGACTAAACATTCAGTACTTC. This translates into CASSQGLNIQYF. Drawing the rest from reference TRBV14 and TRBJ2-4, the complete variable domain is EAGVTQFPSHSVIEKGQTVTLRCDPISGHDNLYWYRRVMGKEIKFLLHFVKESKQDESGMPNNRFLAERTGGTYSTLKVQPAELEDSGVYFCASSQGLNIQYFGAGTRLSVL.

This rearrangement joins TRBV4-3 to TRBJ2-2; unclear D gene. Per the germline V gene, CDR1 is LGHNA and CDR2 is YSLEER. This CDR3 has 13 amino acids. Trimming took off 0 bases at V and 2 bases at J, with 1 base between the two ends. CDR3 bases: TGCGCCAGCAGCCAAGATAACACCGGGGAGCTGTTTTTT. Amino acids: CASSQDNTGELFF.

The rearrangement uses TRBV7-2 and TRBJ2-7; 9 bases fit TRBD2. V shed 3 bases, J shed 4 bases, and the junction held 1 base outside the gene matches. CDR3 size: 13 residues. Per the germline V gene, CDR1 is SGHTA and CDR2 is FQGNSA. The CDR3 loop reads CASSFLAGYEQYF. The CDR3 coding sequence is TGTGCCAGCAGCTTTCTAGCGGGGTACGAGCAGTACTTC.

The chain joins TRBV11-2 to TRBJ2-5, with 8 bases aligning to TRBD1. Trimming at V came to 6 bases and at J to 3 bases, leaving 0 bases not matched to a gene. The germline gives CDR1 SGHAT, CDR2 FQNNGV. This CDR3 region has 12 residues. Here the CDR3 reads CASRDREETQYF. The CDR3 bases are TGTGCCAGCAGGGACAGGGAAGAGACCCAGTACTTC.

This sequence joins TRBV27 and TRBJ2-2, with TRBD1 as a possible D gene (5 bases). V lost 3 bases to trimming and J lost 1 base, with 6 bases between them. The CDR3 extends over 14 amino acids. Germline V lookup: CDR1 MNHEY, CDR2 SMNVEV (reference sequence). In DNA, the CDR3 is TGTGCCAGCAGTTTTAGGGGGAACACCGGGGAGCTGTTTTTT. Residues: CASSFRGNTGELFF.

V is TRBV7-9 and J is TRBJ1-3; 10 bases align to TRBD1. Germline V lookup: CDR1 SEHNR, CDR2 FQNEAQ (reference sequence). Losses at the gene ends were 3 bases for V and 4 bases for J; bases not matched to a gene: 6. This CDR3 has 16 residues. CDR3 bases: TGTGCCAGCAGCTTGGCCGGGACAGGGGCGGGAAACACCATATATTTT. Protein product: CASSLAGTGAGNTIYF.

The chain is built from TRBV5-8 and TRBJ1-2; no reliable D call. The V end lost 2 bases, the J end lost 1 base, and 6 bases lay between the germline ends. Germline CDR1 SGHTS, CDR2 YDEGEE. The CDR3 extends over 13 amino acids. Written as DNA, the CDR3 is TGTGCCAGCAGCTTTGGGAATAACTATGGCTACACCTTC. Residues: CASSFGNNYGYTF.

The gene calls are TRBV7-9 and TRBJ1-2; the match to TRBD1 covers 8 bases. With 1 base clipped from V and 6 bases from J, the junction kept 1 base outside the gene matches. Per the germline V gene, CDR1 is SEHNR and CDR2 is FQNEAQ (reference sequence). The CDR3 loop spans 13 amino acids. In nucleotides, the CDR3 is TGTGCCAGCAGCTTAGGGACAGGGAATGGCTACACCTTC. This codes for CASSLGTGNGYTF. Using reference TRBV7-9 and TRBJ1-2 for the parts outside the CDR3, the full variable domain is DTGVSQNPRHKITKRGQNVTFRCDPISEHNRLYWYRQTLGQGPEFLTYFQNEAQLEKSRLLSDRFSAERPKGSFSTLEIQRTEQGDSAMYLCASSLGTGNGYTFGSGTRLTVV.

This chain uses TRBV7-3 with TRBJ1-6, with a possible D match to TRBD1 (5 bases). The V end lost 7 bases, the J end lost 7 bases, and 11 bases lay between the germline ends. Germline loops: CDR1 SGHTA, CDR2 FQGTGA. The CDR3 sequence is 13 residues long. The CDR3 loop reads CASTDRGNSPLHF. The CDR3 DNA follows: TGTGCCAGCACCGATAGGGGAAATTCACCCCTCCACTTT.

V usage is TRBV7-3 and J usage is TRBJ2-1, with D perhaps given as TRBD1 or TRBD2 (5 bases each). Germline-derived CDR1 and CDR2 are SGHTA and FQGTGA. Trimming removed 1 base from V and 2 bases from J, with 9 bases in between. This CDR3 is 15 amino acids long. In nucleotides, the CDR3 is TGTGCCAGCAGCTTAAGTCCGGGACCCTACAATGAGCAGTTCTTC. Translating it yields CASSLSPGPYNEQFF.

A note on this clone: Being one base from a much bigger clone, this may be a read error. The chain recombines TRBV30 with TRBJ2-7, with D perhaps TRBD1 (5 bases). The CDR3 runs 11 residues. The germline gives CDR1 GTSNPN, CDR2 SVGIG (reference sequence). V was shortened by 3 bases and J by 2 bases, with 5 bases between the two germline ends. The CDR3 loop reads CAWRDTYEQYF. CDR3 DNA sequence: TGTGCCTGGAGGGACACCTACGAGCAGTACTTC.

The chain employs TRBV10-3 and TRBJ2-2; D gene ambiguous. V was cut by 6 bases and J by 2 bases, with 4 bases left in between. CDR1 is ENHRY and CDR2 is SYGVKD in the germline V gene. The CDR3 length is 12 residues. Written as DNA, the CDR3 is TGTGCCATCAGGGACAACACCGGGGAGCTGTTTTTT. Protein: CAIRDNTGELFF.

In regard to this clone: Other DNA sequences within the sample encode an identical CDR3. The chain joins TRBV19 to TRBJ2-7; no reliable D call. Per the germline V gene, CDR1 is LNHDA and CDR2 is SQIVND (reference sequence). The CDR3 runs to 13 residues. V lost 1 base and J 3 bases, leaving 7 bases between the germline ends. CDR3 in amino acids: CASSIGSSYEQYF. CDR3 DNA sequence: TGTGCCAGTAGTATAGGTAGCAGCTACGAGCAGTACTTC.

This chain connects TRBV6-6 to TRBJ1-1, with D perhaps matching TRBD1 (5 bases). CDR1 and CDR2 from the germline V gene are MNHNY and SVGAGI (reference sequence). V was cut by 0 bases and J by 0 bases, with 8 bases left in between. There are 15 residues in the CDR3. CDR3 residues: CASSYSGQMNTEAFF. CDR3 in DNA: TGTGCCAGCAGTTACTCAGGACAAATGAACACTGAAGCTTTCTTT.